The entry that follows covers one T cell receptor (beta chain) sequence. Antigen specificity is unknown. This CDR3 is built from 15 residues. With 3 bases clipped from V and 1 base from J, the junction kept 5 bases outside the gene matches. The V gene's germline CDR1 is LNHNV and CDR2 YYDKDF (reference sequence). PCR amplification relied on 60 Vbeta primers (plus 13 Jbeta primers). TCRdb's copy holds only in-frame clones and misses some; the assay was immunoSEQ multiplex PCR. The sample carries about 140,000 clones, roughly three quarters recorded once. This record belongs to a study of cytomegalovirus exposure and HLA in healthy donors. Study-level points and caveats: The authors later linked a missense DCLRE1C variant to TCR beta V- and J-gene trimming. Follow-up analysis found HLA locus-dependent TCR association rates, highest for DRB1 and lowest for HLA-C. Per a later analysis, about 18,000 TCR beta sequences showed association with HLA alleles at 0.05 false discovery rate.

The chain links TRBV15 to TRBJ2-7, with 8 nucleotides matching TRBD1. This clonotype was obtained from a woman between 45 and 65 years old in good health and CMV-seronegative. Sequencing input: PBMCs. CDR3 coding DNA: TGTGCCACCAGCAGGGGGGACAGGCGATCCTACGAGCAGTACTTC. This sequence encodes CATSRGDRRSYEQYF.